This T cell receptor (beta chain) is from a study of beta chain features in type 1 diabetes. In total, each donor contributed a single heparinised blood draw that averaged around 120 mL. Sorted cells reached over 95% purity in every population. cDNA synthesis used the whole RNA isolate, giving expressed TCRB sequences. Sequenced by immunoSEQ multiplex PCR; TCRdb stores in-frame clones only, minus some. Counted here are about 290,000 clones, 8% occurring once; the ten biggest clones make up more than 0.9%. The CDR3 length is 16 residues. Germline CDR1 and CDR2: MNHEY and SMNVEV (reference sequence). The V end lost 1 base, the J end lost 1 base, and 13 bases lay between the germline ends.

The sequenced material came from central memory CD4+ T cells from blood. The chain joins TRBV27 to TRBJ1-1, with a tentative D call TRBD1 (5 bases). The sequence derives from a woman younger than 30 in good health. This chain's CDR3 is CASSLFPGTGNTEAFF. CDR3 nucleotide sequence: TGTGCCAGCAGTTTATTCCCAGGGACGGGGAACACTGAAGCTTTCTTT.